The 28 T cell receptor beta chains listed next were all sequenced from one sample in a study of T cells after yellow fever vaccination. TCRdb re-analysed the 5' RACE reads in MiXCR, keeping a single row per CDR3 protein. The sample yields fewer than 85,000 distinct CDR3 sequences, almost 8% seen once. The specimen comprised CD8+ T cells sorted from PBMCs, sampled on the day of the yellow fever booster vaccination. These receptors were collected from a man younger than 45 who received the YFV17D yellow fever vaccine.

The chain couples TRBV5-6 to TRBJ2-3; no reliable D call. The CDR3 has 15 amino acids. The ends were cut back, 5 bases at V and 1 base at J, with 14 bases in the middle. Germline V gives CDR1 SGHDT, CDR2 YYEEEE. CDR3 amino acids: CASRMDGWGTDTQYF. DNA of the CDR3: TGTGCCAGCAGAATGGACGGATGGGGCACAGATACGCAGTATTTT. Looking up the rest from reference TRBV5-6 and TRBJ2-3 gives the full variable domain: DAGVTQSPTHLIKTRGQQVTLRCSPKSGHDTVSWYQQALGQGPQFIFQYYEEEERQRGNFPDRFSGHQFPNYSSELNVNALLLGDSALYLCASRMDGWGTDTQYFGPGTRLTVL.

V and J are TRBV28 and TRBJ2-1; 9 bases map to TRBD1. This CDR3 region has 16 residues. Germline lookup yields CDR1 MDHEN and CDR2 SYDVKM. The J segment lost 9 bases and the V segment lost 3 bases, leaving 12 bases of the junction unmatched. CDR3 residues: CASSFSPGQGPGEQFF. The CDR3 DNA reads TGTGCCAGCAGTTTTTCCCCGGGACAGGGCCCCGGTGAGCAGTTCTTC.

A few counts support this clonotype. The V gene is TRBV3-1, the J gene TRBJ2-2, with D hard to call. The V end lost 1 base, the J end lost 2 bases, and 2 bases lay between the germline ends. Germline CDR1 is LGHDT and CDR2 is YNNKEL (reference sequence). The CDR3 has 13 residues. CDR3 region: CASSQANTGELFF. The CDR3 DNA is TGTGCCAGCAGCCAAGCCAACACCGGGGAGCTGTTTTTT.

This clonotype was counted a few times. The genes are TRBV28 and TRBJ1-2, with D unresolved. V lost 4 bases and J 0 bases, leaving 15 bases between the germline ends. The CDR3 length is 16 residues. Germline loops: CDR1 MDHEN, CDR2 SYDVKM. The chain's CDR3 is CASSSGQGSANYGYTF. The CDR3 DNA sequence: TGTGCCAGCAGTTCAGGTCAAGGGTCAGCTAACTATGGCTACACCTTC.

This chain joins TRBV5-4 and TRBJ2-2, with TRBD1 matching 7 bases. This CDR3 comprises 16 residues. V dropped 4 bases and J dropped 2; count of bases not matched to a gene: 8. CDR1 is SGHNT, CDR2 YYREEE, per germline (reference sequence). The CDR3 loop is CASSRLGQPNTGELFF. In nucleotides, the CDR3 is TGTGCCAGCAGCCGTCTGGGACAGCCAAACACCGGGGAGCTGTTTTTT.

This clonotype came up a few times. The chain has TRBV20-1 and TRBJ2-7; 9 bases map to TRBD2. Germline loops: CDR1 DFQATT, CDR2 SNEGSKA (reference sequence). The CDR3 extends over 14 amino acids. After removal of 1 base from V and 3 bases from J, the junction contained 4 bases not matched to a gene. The CDR3 nucleotides are TGCAGTGCTAGAGGTCTAGCGGGATACTACGAGCAGTACTTC. Its translation: CSARGLAGYYEQYF.

This clonotype was recorded a few times. The rearrangement joins TRBV6-5 to TRBJ2-3; a weak D match, TRBD2 (6 bases). The CDR3 sequence is 16 residues long. V was clipped by 4 bases and J by 3 bases, with 17 bases between them. Germline CDR1 reads MNHEY; CDR2 reads SVGAGI. In nucleotides, the CDR3 is TGTGCCAGCAGTTCAGGACTATTCGATTTGACAGATACGCAGTATTTT. This encodes CASSSGLFDLTDTQYF.

This sequence joins TRBV20-1 and TRBJ2-6; TRBD1 agrees at 11 bases. This CDR3 has 14 residues. CDR1 DFQATT and CDR2 SNEGSKA come from the germline V gene (reference sequence). The CDR3 DNA follows: TGCAGCGCGGGACAGGGGGATGGGGCCAACGTCCTGACTTTC. Amino acid sequence: CSAGQGDGANVLTF.

This clonotype was detected a few times. The CDR3 nucleotides read TGTGCCAGCAGTTCGACTAGCCTATCCTACAATGAGCAGTTCTTC. Translating gives CASSSTSLSYNEQFF. The V call is TRBV6-5, the J call TRBJ2-1; 7 nucleotides match TRBD2. Germline trimming cut 4 bases from V and 1 base from J; bases unmatched to any gene: 4. Germline V gene data show CDR1 as MNHEY and CDR2 as SVGAGI. The CDR3 has 15 residues.

This clonotype came up a few times. The V call is TRBV5-6, the J call TRBJ2-4, with D perhaps TRBD2 (5 bases). Germline V gives CDR1 SGHDT, CDR2 YYEEEE. The CDR3 covers 13 residues. Trimming took off 2 bases at V and 6 bases at J, with 9 bases between the two ends. CDR3: CASSFGRGNIQYF. CDR3 nucleotide sequence: TGTGCCAGCAGCTTCGGACGGGGAAACATTCAGTACTTC.

The chain couples TRBV13 to TRBJ2-5; no clear D gene. Trimming took off 2 bases at V and 3 bases at J, with 13 bases between the two ends. The CDR3 is made up of 15 amino acids. Germline CDR1 and CDR2: PRHDT and FYEKMQ (reference sequence). In DNA form, the CDR3 reads TGTGCCAGCAGCTTACTTAATGAGGAAAAAGAGACCCAGTACTTC. It is translated as CASSLLNEEKETQYF.

This chain joins TRBV24-1 and TRBJ2-1, with D possibly TRBD1 on 6 matching bases. Between the trimmed V and J ends, which lost 5 bases and 5 bases, there was a span of 12 bases. The CDR3 has 14 residues. Germline CDR1 is KGHDR and CDR2 is SFDVKD. The CDR3 nucleotides read TGTGCCACCAGTGGATCCAGGGGCGACAATGAGCAGTTCTTC. Its protein is CATSGSRGDNEQFF.

This clonotype was detected only a few times. The chain combines TRBV6-2 or TRBV6-3 with TRBJ1-5; the D is unclear. Trimming removed 3 bases from V and 7 bases from J, with 13 bases in between. Per the germline V gene, CDR1 is MNHEY and CDR2 is SVGEGT. CDR3 length: 14 residues. Written as DNA, the CDR3 is TGTGCCAGCAGTTATGCGGACTACGGCCAGCCCCAGCATTTT. Amino acids: CASSYADYGQPQHF.

V and J are TRBV30 and TRBJ2-1; D not resolved. The CDR3 is 11 amino acids. The V end was cut by 3 bases, the J end by 5 bases, with 5 bases between. Germline CDR1 reads GTSNPN; CDR2 reads SVGIG (reference sequence). CDR3 DNA sequence: TGTGCCTGGAGACATCACAATGAGCAGTTCTTC. This translates into CAWRHHNEQFF.

This clonotype has just a few counts. The genes are TRBV20-1 and TRBJ2-1; TRBD2 agrees at 9 bases. J lost 6 bases, V lost 2 bases, and 2 bases had no gene match. CDR1 is DFQATT, CDR2 SNEGSKA, per germline (reference sequence). The CDR3 is made up of 13 amino acids. The CDR3 bases are TGCAGTGCTAGACTAGCGGGACTCAATGAGCAGTTCTTC. This sequence encodes CSARLAGLNEQFF.

This clonotype was seen more than once but under ten times. J is TRBJ1-5 and V is TRBV23-1; 10 nucleotides agree with TRBD1. TRBV23-1 is an ORF; its function is uncertain. V lost 4 bases and J lost 11; bases outside the gene matches: 14. The CDR3 has 16 residues. CDR3 in amino acids: CASSPKDRGALVAQHF. The CDR3 region has the DNA TGCGCCAGCAGTCCAAAGGACAGGGGGGCCCTGGTCGCCCAGCATTTT.

The V and J genes are TRBV25-1 and TRBJ2-7; 10 bases fit TRBD1. The CDR3 is 16 amino acids. Germline-derived CDR1 and CDR2 are MGHDK and SYGVNS. V shed 6 bases and J 3 bases; nucleotides not matched to a gene: 11. DNA of the CDR3: TGTGCCAGCAGCGGATGGTCGGGACAGGGGTACTACGAGCAGTACTTC. Residues: CASSGWSGQGYYEQYF.

This clonotype came up a few times. The chain has TRBV4-1 and TRBJ1-4; D gene unclear. The germline gives CDR1 MGHRA, CDR2 YSYEKL. The CDR3 consists of 10 residues. Trimming shortened V by 3 bases and J by 10 bases, and 3 bases separated the two germline ends. The CDR3 sequence is CASSHGKLFF. Written as DNA, the CDR3 is TGCGCCAGCAGCCACGGAAAACTGTTTTTT.

This chain uses TRBV18 with TRBJ2-7; perhaps TRBD1 as D (5 bases). V was cut by 2 bases and J by 5 bases, with 7 bases left in between. This CDR3 is built from 12 residues. Germline V gene data show CDR1 as KGHSH and CDR2 as LQKENI. The CDR3 DNA reads TGTGCCAGCTCACCAAGGGGCCACGAGCAGTACTTC. Translated, it gives CASSPRGHEQYF.

The chain combines TRBV20-1 with TRBJ2-3; D might be TRBD2 (7 bases). The germline V gene encodes CDR1 DFQATT and CDR2 SNEGSKA (reference sequence). The CDR3 runs to 15 residues. Trimming stripped 7 bases from V and 0 bases from J, with 17 bases between. This CDR3 reads CSGGGADPSTDTQYF. Here the CDR3 DNA reads TGCAGTGGAGGGGGGGCGGATCCTAGCACAGATACGCAGTATTTT.

The chain recombines TRBV7-9 with TRBJ2-3; 8 bases line up with TRBD2. V was pared by 7 bases and J by 4 bases, with 10 bases of the junction left unmatched. The CDR3 length is 15 residues. Per germline, CDR1 SEHNR and CDR2 FQNEAQ (reference sequence). The CDR3 region is CASTPPGGGADTQYF. In nucleotides, the CDR3 is TGTGCCAGCACCCCCCCGGGAGGGGGGGCAGATACGCAGTATTTT.

This clonotype was recorded at least ten times. The CDR3 sequence: CASSHTSGSATTGELFF. The CDR3 DNA follows: TGCGCCAGCAGCCACACTAGCGGGAGCGCGACCACCGGGGAGCTGTTTTTT. J is TRBJ2-2 and V is TRBV5-1, with 11 positions matching TRBD2. CDR3 length: 17 residues. Germline V gene lookup returns CDR1 SGHRS and CDR2 YFSETQ. With V trimmed by 4 bases and J by 4 bases, 9 bases remained unmatched.

This clonotype was recorded a few times. The chain combines TRBV10-2 with TRBJ2-7; D remains ambiguous. CDR3 length: 16 amino acids. V was shortened by 0 bases and J by 4 bases, with 16 bases between the two germline ends. Germline CDR1 and CDR2: WSHSY and SAAADI. The CDR3 protein is CASSESRLLGIYEQYF. In nucleotides, the CDR3 is TGCGCCAGCAGTGAGTCCCGCCTGTTGGGGATATACGAGCAGTACTTC.

The rearrangement links TRBV3-1 to TRBJ2-1, with D perhaps TRBD2 (5 bases). The CDR3 covers 16 residues. Germline loops: CDR1 LGHDT, CDR2 YNNKEL (reference sequence). The V end was cut by 4 bases, the J end by 3 bases, with 16 bases between. Written as DNA, the CDR3 is TGTGCCAGCAGCCCGCTGGGGAGACAATACTACAATGAGCAGTTCTTC. This sequence encodes CASSPLGRQYYNEQFF.

This clonotype was detected many times. The gene calls are TRBV3-1 and TRBJ1-3; D unresolved. Deletions cut 0 bases from V and 2 bases from J, with 8 bases between. This CDR3 is 15 amino acids long. CDR1 LGHDT and CDR2 YNNKEL come from the germline V gene (reference sequence). CDR3 DNA sequence: TGTGCCAGCAGCCAAGATCTCGGGACTGGAAACACCATATATTTT. It specifies CASSQDLGTGNTIYF.

This chain joins TRBV9 and TRBJ1-1; no clear D gene. The CDR3 covers 13 residues. Trimming took 1 base from V and 5 from J, leaving 9 bases between them. From germline, CDR1 is SGDLS and CDR2 YYNGEE. The CDR3 DNA reads as TGTGCCAGCAGCGTAATCATCGGGACTGAAGCTTTCTTT. Translated: CASSVIIGTEAFF.

This clonotype was picked up one time. The rearrangement joins TRBV19 to TRBJ2-4; D uncertain. Per germline, CDR1 LNHDA and CDR2 SQIVND (reference sequence). Deletions cut 9 bases from V and 0 bases from J, with 18 bases between. CDR3 size: 16 residues. The chain's CDR3 is CASPPPGVVAKNIQYF. The CDR3, as DNA: TGTGCCAGCCCCCCGCCAGGTGTGGTAGCCAAAAACATTCAGTACTTC.

This clonotype has at least ten counts. The chain employs TRBV9 and TRBJ2-3; D is unresolved. Per germline, CDR1 SGDLS and CDR2 YYNGEE. The CDR3 extends over 16 amino acids. V was clipped by 3 bases and J by 0 bases, with 14 bases between them. The CDR3 nucleotides read TGTGCCAGCAGCGACCAGAATACCCTAAGCACAGATACGCAGTATTTT. This translates into CASSDQNTLSTDTQYF.